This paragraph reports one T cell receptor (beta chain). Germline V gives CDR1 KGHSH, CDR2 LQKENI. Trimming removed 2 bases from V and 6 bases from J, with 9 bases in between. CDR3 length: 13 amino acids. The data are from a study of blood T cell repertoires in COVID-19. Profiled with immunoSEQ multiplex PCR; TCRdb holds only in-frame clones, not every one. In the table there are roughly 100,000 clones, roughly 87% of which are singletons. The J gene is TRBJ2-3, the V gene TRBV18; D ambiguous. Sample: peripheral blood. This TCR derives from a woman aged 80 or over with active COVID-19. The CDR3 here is CASSPVEMDTQYF. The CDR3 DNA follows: TGTGCCAGCTCACCAGTGGAGATGGATACGCAGTATTTT.